This TCR beta chain appears in the sequencing data of a study of T cell responses to AZD1222 COVID-19 vaccine. The protocol was immunoSEQ multiplex PCR, while the TCRdb copy is restricted to in-frame clones and leaves out a portion. The sample includes around 88,000 clones, approximately 88% of them seen just once. V shed 3 bases and J shed 1 base, with 10 bases lying between them. This CDR3 has 15 residues. The V gene's germline CDR1 is SGHTA and CDR2 FQGTGA. To note about this clone: Antigen: not known.

Study-level findings and limits: Only 5 to 7 individuals given AZD1222 were seropositive at baseline. The donor group comprised mostly white British people and more females; the analysis possibly underestimated clonal diversity.

V is TRBV7-3 and J is TRBJ2-1; D is possibly TRBD2 (5 bases). The source was peripheral blood, collected on day 0 of AZD1222 vaccination. This clonotype was obtained from an adult in good health. CDR3 bases: TGTGCCAGCAGCTTGGGTTCGGGGTCCTACAATGAGCAGTTCTTC. This translates into CASSLGSGSYNEQFF.